This TCR beta chain stems from a study of blood T cell repertoires in COVID-19. Study overall: T cells, B-cell-depleted T cells, or PBMCs provided the cDNA or gDNA that served as material.

Deletions cut 2 bases from V and 1 base from J, with 18 bases between. This CDR3 has 17 residues. From germline, CDR1 is MNHEY and CDR2 SMNVEV (reference sequence). Original handling: Estimation of nucleated cell counts relied on the amplification of reference gene primers. Some clones are missing from TCRdb's copy, which holds only in-frame ones; the method was immunoSEQ multiplex PCR. V and J calls and clone size follow that table, whereas D and trimming were derived from the DNA. Among 70,000 to 90,000 clones listed, 82% were seen once. J is TRBJ2-7 and V is TRBV27, with D perhaps TRBD2 (5 bases). This clonotype was obtained from an elderly woman with acute or convalescent COVID-19. Sequencing used peripheral blood. CDR3 nucleotide sequence: TGTGCCAGCAGTTTACCCTGCAGAGGGTGGTGGTCCTACGAGCAGTACTTC. Encoded protein: CASSLPCRGWWSYEQYF.